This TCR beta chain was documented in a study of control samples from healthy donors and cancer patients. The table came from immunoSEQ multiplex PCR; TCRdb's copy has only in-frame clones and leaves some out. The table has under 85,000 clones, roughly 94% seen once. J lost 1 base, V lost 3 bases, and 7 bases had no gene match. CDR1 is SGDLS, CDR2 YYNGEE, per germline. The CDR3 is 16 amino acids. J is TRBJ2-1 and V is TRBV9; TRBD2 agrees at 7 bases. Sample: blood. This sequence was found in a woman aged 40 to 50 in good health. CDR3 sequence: CASSETGGPSYNEQFF. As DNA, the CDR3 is TGTGCCAGCAGCGAAACGGGGGGACCTTCCTACAATGAGCAGTTCTTC.